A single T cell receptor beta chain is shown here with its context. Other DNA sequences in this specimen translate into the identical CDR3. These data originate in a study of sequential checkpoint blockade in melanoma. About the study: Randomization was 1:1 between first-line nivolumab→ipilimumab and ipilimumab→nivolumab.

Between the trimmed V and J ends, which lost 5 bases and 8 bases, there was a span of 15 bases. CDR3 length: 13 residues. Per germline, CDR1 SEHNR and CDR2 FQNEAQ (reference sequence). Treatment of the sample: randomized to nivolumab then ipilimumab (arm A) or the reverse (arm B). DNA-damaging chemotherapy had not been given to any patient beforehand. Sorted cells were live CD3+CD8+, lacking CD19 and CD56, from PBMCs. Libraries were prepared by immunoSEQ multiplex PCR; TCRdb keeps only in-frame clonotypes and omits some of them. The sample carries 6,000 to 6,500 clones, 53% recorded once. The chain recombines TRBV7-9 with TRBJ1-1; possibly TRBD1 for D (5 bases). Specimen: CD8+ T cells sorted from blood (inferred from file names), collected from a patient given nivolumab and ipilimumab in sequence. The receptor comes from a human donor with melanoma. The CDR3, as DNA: TGTGCCAGCAGCCCGACGGGGGGGACCGAAGCTTTCTTT. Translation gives CASSPTGGTEAFF. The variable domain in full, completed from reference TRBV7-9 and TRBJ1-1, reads DTGVSQNPRHKITKRGQNVTFRCDPISEHNRLYWYRQTLGQGPEFLTYFQNEAQLEKSRLLSDRFSAERPKGSFSTLEIQRTEQGDSAMYLCASSPTGGTEAFFGQGTRLTVV.